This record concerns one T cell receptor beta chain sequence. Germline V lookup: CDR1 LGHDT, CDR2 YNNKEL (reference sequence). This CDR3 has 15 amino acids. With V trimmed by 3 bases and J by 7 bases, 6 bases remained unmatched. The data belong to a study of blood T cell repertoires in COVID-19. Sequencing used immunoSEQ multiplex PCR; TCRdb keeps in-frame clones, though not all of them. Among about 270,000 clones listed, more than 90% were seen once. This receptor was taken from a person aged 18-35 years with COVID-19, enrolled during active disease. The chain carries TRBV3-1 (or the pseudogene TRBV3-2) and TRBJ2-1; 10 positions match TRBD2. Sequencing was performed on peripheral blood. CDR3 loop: CASSHGTSAQNEQFF. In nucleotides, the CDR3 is TGTGCCAGCAGCCACGGGACTAGCGCACAAAATGAGCAGTTCTTC.